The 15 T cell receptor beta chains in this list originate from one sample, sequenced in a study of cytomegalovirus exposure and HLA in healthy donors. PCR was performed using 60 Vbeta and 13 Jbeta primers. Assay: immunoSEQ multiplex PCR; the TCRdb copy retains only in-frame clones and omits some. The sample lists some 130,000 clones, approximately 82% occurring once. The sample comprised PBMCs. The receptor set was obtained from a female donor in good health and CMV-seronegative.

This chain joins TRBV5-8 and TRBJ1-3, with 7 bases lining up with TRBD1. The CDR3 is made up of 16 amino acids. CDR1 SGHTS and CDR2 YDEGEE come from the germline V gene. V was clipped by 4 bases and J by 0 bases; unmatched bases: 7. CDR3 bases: TGTGCCAGCAGCCTGGGACAGTCCTTCTCTGGAAACACCATATATTTT. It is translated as CASSLGQSFSGNTIYF.

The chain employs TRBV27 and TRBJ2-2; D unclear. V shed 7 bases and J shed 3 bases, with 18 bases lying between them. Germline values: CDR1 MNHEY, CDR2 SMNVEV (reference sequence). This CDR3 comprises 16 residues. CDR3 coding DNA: TGTGCCAGCATTTCCACCCCCCACGAGCACACCGGGGAGCTGTTTTTT. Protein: CASISTPHEHTGELFF.

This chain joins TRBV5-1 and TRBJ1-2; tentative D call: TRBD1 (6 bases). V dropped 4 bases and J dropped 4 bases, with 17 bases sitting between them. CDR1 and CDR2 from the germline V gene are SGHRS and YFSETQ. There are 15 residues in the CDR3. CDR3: CASSEGQPGGYGYTF. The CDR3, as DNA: TGCGCCAGCAGCGAGGGACAACCAGGAGGCTATGGCTACACCTTC.

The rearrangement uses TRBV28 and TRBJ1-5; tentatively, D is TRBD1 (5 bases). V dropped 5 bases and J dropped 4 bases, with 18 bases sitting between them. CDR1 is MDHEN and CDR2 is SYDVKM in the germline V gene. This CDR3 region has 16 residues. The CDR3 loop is CASSRGWRGSNQPQHF. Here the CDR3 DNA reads TGTGCCAGCAGTCGCGGTTGGAGGGGTAGTAATCAGCCCCAGCATTTT.

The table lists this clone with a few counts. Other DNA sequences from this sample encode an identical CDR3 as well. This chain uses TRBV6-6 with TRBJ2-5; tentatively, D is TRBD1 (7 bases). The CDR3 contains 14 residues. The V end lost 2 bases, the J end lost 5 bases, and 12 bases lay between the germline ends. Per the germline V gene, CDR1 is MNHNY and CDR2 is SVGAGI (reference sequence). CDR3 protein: CASSYTTGRETQYF. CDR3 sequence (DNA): TGTGCCAGCAGTTACACGACAGGGAGGGAGACCCAGTACTTC.

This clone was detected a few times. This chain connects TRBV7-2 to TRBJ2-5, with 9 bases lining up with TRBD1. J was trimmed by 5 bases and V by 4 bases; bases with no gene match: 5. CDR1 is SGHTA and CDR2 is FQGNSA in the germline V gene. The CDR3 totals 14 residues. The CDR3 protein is CASSSSTGGETQYF. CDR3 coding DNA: TGTGCCAGCAGCTCATCGACAGGGGGGGAGACCCAGTACTTC.

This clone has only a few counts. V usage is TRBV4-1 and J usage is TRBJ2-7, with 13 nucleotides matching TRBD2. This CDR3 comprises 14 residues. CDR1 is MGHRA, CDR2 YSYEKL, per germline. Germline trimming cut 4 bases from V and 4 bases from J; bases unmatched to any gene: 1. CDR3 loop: CASSRTSGSYEQYF. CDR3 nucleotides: TGCGCCAGCAGCCGGACTAGCGGGAGTTACGAGCAGTACTTC.

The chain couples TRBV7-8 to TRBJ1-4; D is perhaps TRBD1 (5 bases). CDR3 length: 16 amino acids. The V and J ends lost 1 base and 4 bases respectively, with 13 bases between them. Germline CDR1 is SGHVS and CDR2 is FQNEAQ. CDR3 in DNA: TGTGCCAGCAGCTTAGAGGAGGGGATGGTTAATGAAAAACTGTTTTTT. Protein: CASSLEEGMVNEKLFF.

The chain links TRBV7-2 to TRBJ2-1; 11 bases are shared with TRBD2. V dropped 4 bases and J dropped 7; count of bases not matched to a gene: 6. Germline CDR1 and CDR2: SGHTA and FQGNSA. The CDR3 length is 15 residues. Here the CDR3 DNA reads TGTGCCAGCAGCTACACCGGGACTAGCGGTAATGAGCAGTTCTTC. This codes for CASSYTGTSGNEQFF.

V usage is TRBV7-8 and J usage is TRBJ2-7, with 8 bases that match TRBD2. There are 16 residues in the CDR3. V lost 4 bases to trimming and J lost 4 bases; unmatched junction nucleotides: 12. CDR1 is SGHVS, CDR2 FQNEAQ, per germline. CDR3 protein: CASSSLGIAGSYEQYF. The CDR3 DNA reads TGTGCCAGCAGCTCTCTAGGAATAGCGGGATCGTACGAGCAGTACTTC.

Here the CDR3 reads CASSLHASGHYNEQFF. CDR3 DNA sequence: TGTGCCAGCAGCCTCCACGCCAGCGGGCATTACAATGAGCAGTTCTTC. The V gene is TRBV14, the J gene TRBJ2-1; D might be TRBD2 (6 bases). Germline CDR1 is SGHDN and CDR2 is FVKESK. The CDR3 contains 16 residues. Trimming pared 4 bases from V and 4 bases from J, leaving 17 bases between.

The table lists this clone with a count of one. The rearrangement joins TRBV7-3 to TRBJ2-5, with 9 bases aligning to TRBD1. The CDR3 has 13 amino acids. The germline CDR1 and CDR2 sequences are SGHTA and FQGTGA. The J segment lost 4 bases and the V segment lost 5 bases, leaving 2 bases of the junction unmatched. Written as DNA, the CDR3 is TGTGCCAGCAGCCCGGACAGGGGAGAGACCCAGTACTTC. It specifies CASSPDRGETQYF.

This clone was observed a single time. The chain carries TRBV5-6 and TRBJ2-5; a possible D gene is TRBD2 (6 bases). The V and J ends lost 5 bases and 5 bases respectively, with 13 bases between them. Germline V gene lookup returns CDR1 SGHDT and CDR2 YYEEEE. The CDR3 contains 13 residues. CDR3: CASSLAVGETQYF. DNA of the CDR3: TGTGCCAGCAGTTTAGCGGTGGGGGAGACCCAGTACTTC. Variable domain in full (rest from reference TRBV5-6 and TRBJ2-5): DAGVTQSPTHLIKTRGQQVTLRCSPKSGHDTVSWYQQALGQGPQFIFQYYEEEERQRGNFPDRFSGHQFPNYSSELNVNALLLGDSALYLCASSLAVGETQYFGPGTRLLVL.

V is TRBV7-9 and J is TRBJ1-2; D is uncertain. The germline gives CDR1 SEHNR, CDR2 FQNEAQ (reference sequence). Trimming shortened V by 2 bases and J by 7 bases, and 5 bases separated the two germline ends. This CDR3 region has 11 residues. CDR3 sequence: CASSLNGGYTF. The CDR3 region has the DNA TGTGCCAGCAGCTTAAACGGTGGCTACACCTTC.

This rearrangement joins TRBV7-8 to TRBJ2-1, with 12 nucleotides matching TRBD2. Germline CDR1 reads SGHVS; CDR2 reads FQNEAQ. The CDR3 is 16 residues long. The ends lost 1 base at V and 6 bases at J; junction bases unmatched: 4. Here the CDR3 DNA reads TGTGCCAGCAGCTTAGACCCTAGCGGGAGGGCCAATGAGCAGTTCTTC. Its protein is CASSLDPSGRANEQFF.